One and the same sample provided the 29 T cell receptor beta chains below, sequenced in a study of monozygotic twins with inflammatory bowel disease. Using the 5' RACE reads, TCRdb records one entry per CDR3 protein without DNA. The sample table sets out 330,000 or so distinct CDR3 sequences. Sequencing input: blood. These receptors were taken from a human donor with ulcerative colitis or Crohn's disease, or a healthy co-twin of an affected twin (not recorded which).

The V and J genes are TRBV7-2 and TRBJ1-5. CDR1 and CDR2 (germline): SGHTA, FQGNSA. There are 16 residues in the CDR3. CDR3 sequence reads: CASSLYVARTDQPQHF.

The V and J genes are TRBV6-1 and TRBJ2-3; the D call from TCRdb, TRBD2, cannot be confirmed without DNA. In germline, CDR1 is MNHNS, CDR2 SASEGT. This CDR3 has 18 residues. The CDR3: CASSRPAGGTFSTDTQYF.

The chain couples TRBV14 to TRBJ2-3. Germline assignment: CDR1 SGHDN and CDR2 FVKESK. The CDR3 sequence is 15 residues long. CDR3 residues: CASSQEIQHTDTQYF.

The CDR3 reads CASSLEVPTWGNEQFF. The chain combines TRBV27 with TRBJ2-1. Germline CDR1 is MNHEY and CDR2 is SMNVEV (reference sequence). This CDR3 comprises 16 residues.

The chain has TRBV5-1 and TRBJ2-1; the D gene TCRdb calls, TRBD2, cannot be checked with no DNA. This CDR3 region has 16 residues. The germline V gene has CDR1 SGHRS and CDR2 YFSETQ. CDR3 loop: CASKGLAGGPRNEQFF.

The chain links TRBV5-1 to TRBJ2-6. Germline V lookup: CDR1 SGHRS, CDR2 YFSETQ. The CDR3 contains 16 residues. The CDR3 spells CASSLGPVTGANVLTF.

This chain links TRBV5-1 with TRBJ1-6; TCRdb gives TRBD1 as the D gene, but with no DNA this cannot be confirmed. This CDR3 is built from 17 residues. Germline V gene lookup returns CDR1 SGHRS and CDR2 YFSETQ. The CDR3 protein is CASSEKDSLLYNSPLHF.

This CDR3 is CASSAGTGSFSGELFF. The rearrangement uses TRBV5-1 and TRBJ2-2; there is no DNA to check the TCRdb D call of TRBD1. The V gene's germline CDR1 is SGHRS and CDR2 YFSETQ. CDR3 length equals 16 residues. Full variable domain (outside the CDR3, taken from reference TRBV5-1 and TRBJ2-2): KAGVTQTPRYLIKTRGQQVTLSCSPISGHRSVSWYQQTPGQGLQFLFEYFSETQRNKGNFPGRFSGRQFSNSRSEMNVSTLELGDSALYLCASSAGTGSFSGELFFGEGSRLTVL.

The chain employs TRBV5-1 and TRBJ1-2; TCRdb returns TRBD1, unconfirmable since there is no DNA. Germline V gene sequence: CDR1 SGHRS, CDR2 YFSETQ. CDR3 size: 12 residues. CDR3 amino acids: CASSGAGRGYTF.

V usage is TRBV7-9 and J usage is TRBJ2-5; TCRdb's D gene call, TRBD2, goes unchecked for lack of DNA. CDR1 is SEHNR and CDR2 is FQNEAQ in the germline V gene (reference sequence). The CDR3 sequence is 11 residues long. CDR3 in amino acids: CAGGDTETQYF.

This chain connects TRBV12-3 or TRBV12-4 to TRBJ2-7. The CDR3 totals 13 residues. The CDR3 is CASRPIATREQYF.

The chain combines TRBV12-3 or TRBV12-4 with TRBJ1-1. The CDR3 has 13 amino acids. This CDR3 is CASSSQRNTEAFF.

The chain uses TRBV20-1 and TRBJ2-7; there is no DNA to check the TCRdb D call of TRBD1. From germline, CDR1 is DFQATT and CDR2 SNEGSKA (reference sequence). This CDR3 has 14 residues. The CDR3 region is CSAREGRGAYEQYF.

This chain uses TRBV20-1 with TRBJ1-5. This CDR3 comprises 14 residues. Germline lookup yields CDR1 DFQATT and CDR2 SNEGSKA (reference sequence). CDR3 protein: CSASVLYSNQPQHF.

The rearrangement uses TRBV11-2 and TRBJ2-1; TCRdb's D call of TRBD1 is untestable without DNA. Germline CDR1 SGHAT, CDR2 FQNNGV. The CDR3 extends over 15 amino acids. The CDR3 loop reads CASSLLGRDDSEQFF.

The CDR3 here is CASSTHWDLTTYNEQFF. The rearrangement joins TRBV21-1 to TRBJ2-1; TCRdb gives TRBD1 as the D gene, but with no DNA this cannot be confirmed. TRBV21-1 is flagged as a pseudogene. The CDR3 has 17 residues.

This chain connects TRBV3-1 to TRBJ2-7; TCRdb returns TRBD1, unconfirmable since there is no DNA. The CDR3 has 15 residues. The V gene's germline CDR1 is LGHDT and CDR2 YNNKEL (reference sequence). The CDR3: CASSQRPGQFYEQYF.

V is TRBV7-9 and J is TRBJ2-7; TCRdb's D call of TRBD2 is untestable without DNA. This CDR3 region has 14 residues. The V gene's germline CDR1 is SEHNR and CDR2 FQNEAQ (reference sequence). CDR3 sequence reads: CASSSTRGAYEQYF.

The chain couples TRBV29-1 to TRBJ2-2; TCRdb picks TRBD1, but there is no DNA to check that call. There are 14 residues in the CDR3. The V gene's germline CDR1 is SQVTM and CDR2 ANQGSEA. CDR3 sequence reads: CSVVTDWNTGELFF.

The chain carries TRBV30 and TRBJ1-4. Germline V lookup: CDR1 GTSNPN, CDR2 SVGIG (reference sequence). The CDR3 runs to 11 residues. CDR3 in amino acids: CAWTSGEKLFF.

The gene calls are TRBV5-1 and TRBJ2-7. CDR1 is SGHRS, CDR2 YFSETQ, per germline. The CDR3 totals 14 residues. CDR3 protein: CASSLTDRSSEQYF.

The chain carries TRBV27 and TRBJ2-2; absent DNA, TCRdb's TRBD2 call cannot be checked. This CDR3 has 15 residues. Germline lookup yields CDR1 MNHEY and CDR2 SMNVEV (reference sequence). The CDR3 loop reads CASMRAVADTGELFF.

The chain links TRBV28 to TRBJ2-7; the TCRdb call, TRBD1, lacks DNA for checking. Germline V gene sequence: CDR1 MDHEN, CDR2 SYDVKM. CDR3 length: 14 amino acids. Here the CDR3 reads CASSFLQGFYEQYF.

The chain is built from TRBV4-1 and TRBJ2-5; TCRdb picks TRBD2, but there is no DNA to check that call. This CDR3 is built from 15 residues. Germline CDR1 is MGHRA and CDR2 is YSYEKL. CDR3 residues: CASSQGTAGQETQYF.

The chain is built from TRBV7-7 and TRBJ2-5. The germline V gene has CDR1 SSHAT and CDR2 FNYEAQ (reference sequence). CDR3 length equals 15 residues. CDR3 residues: CASSSSLNYQETQYF. Full variable domain (missing parts from reference TRBV7-7 and TRBJ2-5): GAGVSQSPRYKVTKRGQDVTLRCDPISSHATLYWYQQALGQGPEFLTYFNYEAQPDKSGLPSDRFSAERPEGSISTLTIQRTEQRDSAMYRCASSSSLNYQETQYFGPGTRLLVL.

The CDR3 here is CASSPAGGGDTQYF. The rearrangement joins TRBV5-4 to TRBJ2-3; there is no DNA to check the TCRdb D call of TRBD1. The CDR3 has 14 residues. From germline, CDR1 is SGHNT and CDR2 YYREEE (reference sequence).

This chain links TRBV6-2 or TRBV6-3 with TRBJ1-1; as DNA is missing, the TRBD1 call by TCRdb cannot be tested. Germline lookup yields CDR1 MNHEY and CDR2 SVGEGT. The CDR3 spans 14 residues. The CDR3 region is CASSHGLGGTEAFF.

The chain couples TRBV4-1 to TRBJ1-1. Germline loops: CDR1 MGHRA, CDR2 YSYEKL. This CDR3 region has 15 residues. The CDR3 sequence is CASSQVVGLNTEAFF.

V is TRBV20-1 and J is TRBJ2-5; the TRBD2 assignment by TCRdb is unverifiable without DNA. The length of the CDR3 is 13 residues. CDR1 and CDR2 (germline): DFQATT, SNEGSKA (reference sequence). CDR3 amino acids: CSAIETIGETQYF.